Shown below are 24 T cell receptor beta chains from a single sample sequenced in a study of blood T cell repertoires in COVID-19. The assay was immunoSEQ multiplex PCR, and TCRdb's table has in-frame clones only and misses some. The data contain about 160,000 clones, just under 90% of them singletons. The material sequenced was peripheral blood. These receptors came from a woman in her 70s with COVID-19, enrolled during active disease.

The chain links TRBV5-8 to TRBJ1-4; 10 bases are a match to TRBD1. V lost 4 bases and J lost 8; bases outside the gene matches: 11. Germline CDR1 and CDR2: SGHTS and YDEGEE. This CDR3 is built from 16 residues. The CDR3 nucleotides are TGTGCCAGCAGCGAAACGGGGACAGGGGATCTAGAAAAACTGTTTTTT. The encoded protein is CASSETGTGDLEKLFF.

The CDR3 DNA reads TGTGCCAGCAGCTTGGCCATTTACAATGAGCAGTTCTTC. Its protein is CASSLAIYNEQFF. The rearrangement joins TRBV5-4 to TRBJ2-1, with D uncertain. CDR3 length: 13 residues. CDR1 is SGHNT and CDR2 is YYREEE in the germline V gene (reference sequence). Trimming left V 0 bases short and J 4 bases short, with 5 bases between.

The chain links TRBV4-2 to TRBJ1-6; 7 bases align to TRBD1. V was pared by 0 bases and J by 4 bases, with 3 bases of the junction left unmatched. The CDR3 contains 16 residues. Per germline, CDR1 LGHNA and CDR2 YNFKEQ. The CDR3 nucleotides are TGTGCCAGCAGCCAAGATCCAGGGGGGTATAATTCACCCCTCCACTTT. It translates to CASSQDPGGYNSPLHF.

This rearrangement joins TRBV5-5 to TRBJ2-1, with 9 bases matching TRBD1. The trim removed 3 bases at V and 8 bases at J, leaving 6 bases unmatched. The CDR3 totals 14 residues. CDR1 and CDR2 (germline): SGHKS, YYEKEE (reference sequence). This CDR3 reads CASSSPGQGYEQFF. In DNA form, the CDR3 reads TGTGCCAGCAGCTCTCCGGGACAGGGCTATGAGCAGTTCTTC.

This chain connects TRBV7-9 to TRBJ1-2, with 8 nucleotides matching TRBD1. Germline values: CDR1 SEHNR, CDR2 FQNEAQ (reference sequence). CDR3 size: 14 residues. Losses at the gene ends were 3 bases for V and 7 bases for J; bases not matched to a gene: 7. CDR3 nucleotides: TGTGCCAGCAGCTTGGGACAGGTTGAAAGTGGCTACACCTTC. Its protein is CASSLGQVESGYTF.

The rearrangement links TRBV11-2 to TRBJ1-5, with 8 bases aligning to TRBD1. The CDR3 loop spans 17 amino acids. CDR1 and CDR2 from the germline V gene are SGHAT and FQNNGV. V lost 4 bases to trimming and J lost 5 bases; unmatched junction nucleotides: 13. DNA of the CDR3: TGTGCCAGCAGCTCCGGCGGGCGTTCAGGGGGCGATCAGCCCCAGCATTTT. This codes for CASSSGGRSGGDQPQHF.

This chain uses TRBV28 with TRBJ2-3; tentatively, D is TRBD2 (5 bases). Germline CDR1 MDHEN, CDR2 SYDVKM. Trimming left V 6 bases short and J 1 base short, with 17 bases between. The CDR3 sequence is 16 residues long. This CDR3 reads CASSPLRAGGTDTQYF. DNA of the CDR3: TGTGCCAGCAGCCCCTTACGGGCGGGCGGCACAGATACGCAGTATTTT.

The chain recombines TRBV19 with TRBJ1-5; the D is unclear. CDR1 LNHDA and CDR2 SQIVND come from the germline V gene (reference sequence). Trimming took 3 bases from V and 0 from J, leaving 12 bases between them. The CDR3 has 16 amino acids. For the CDR3, the DNA is TGTGCCAGTAGTATTGGTACAGACTATAGCAATCAGCCCCAGCATTTT. It is translated as CASSIGTDYSNQPQHF.

The chain has TRBV9 and TRBJ1-2, with a tentative D call TRBD1 (5 bases). CDR1 and CDR2 (germline): SGDLS, YYNGEE. Trimming shortened V by 3 bases and J by 1 base, and 19 bases separated the two germline ends. The CDR3 runs 17 residues. CDR3 loop: CASSALSRGEDNYGYTF. The CDR3 DNA reads as TGTGCCAGCAGCGCCCTTTCTCGGGGGGAGGATAACTATGGCTACACCTTC.

This clone showed up just once. The chain uses TRBV5-1 and TRBJ1-1; no firm D call. Trimming left V 0 bases short and J 0 bases short, with 12 bases between. Germline CDR1 is SGHRS and CDR2 is YFSETQ. There are 16 residues in the CDR3. CDR3 region: CASSLAPPGMNTEAFF. CDR3 bases: TGCGCCAGCAGCTTGGCCCCGCCCGGGATGAACACTGAAGCTTTCTTT.

The chain employs TRBV18 and TRBJ1-6; TRBD1 agrees at 9 bases. Germline V CDR1 and CDR2: KGHSH, LQKENI. Germline trimming cut 0 bases from V and 10 bases from J; bases unmatched to any gene: 10. This CDR3 has 17 residues. CDR3 sequence (DNA): TGTGCCAGCTCACCACCAACAGGGGGCGTTCATCCATCACCCCTCCACTTT. This encodes CASSPPTGGVHPSPLHF.

This chain connects TRBV24-1 to TRBJ1-2; D is possibly TRBD1 (5 bases). The CDR3 consists of 12 residues. Trimming removed 4 bases at V and 4 bases at J, with 6 bases between. Germline loops: CDR1 KGHDR, CDR2 SFDVKD. The CDR3 region has the DNA TGTGCCACCAGTGACAGGGCCTATGGCTACACCTTC. It yields the protein CATSDRAYGYTF.

This clone has just one count. The chain is built from TRBV18 and TRBJ2-2, with 9 bases aligning to TRBD1. Trimming took 3 bases from V and 1 from J; bases not matched to a gene: 9. This CDR3 comprises 18 residues. Per germline, CDR1 KGHSH and CDR2 LQKENI. The CDR3 is CASSPTFPGQGNTGELFF. CDR3 DNA sequence: TGTGCCAGCTCACCGACCTTCCCGGGACAGGGGAACACCGGGGAGCTGTTTTTT.

This rearrangement joins TRBV10-2 to TRBJ1-3; D perhaps matches TRBD1 (6 bases). Trimming took 6 bases from V and 0 from J, leaving 24 bases between them. The germline V gene encodes CDR1 WSHSY and CDR2 SAAADI. The CDR3 runs 19 residues. CDR3 loop: CASRETQPGVEASGNTIYF. As DNA, the CDR3 is TGCGCCAGCAGAGAGACTCAACCAGGGGTAGAAGCCTCTGGAAACACCATATATTTT.

The chain employs TRBV2 and TRBJ2-5, with D maybe TRBD2 (5 bases). V lost 0 bases and J lost 10, with 9 bases in between. The CDR3 covers 12 residues. Germline loops: CDR1 SNHLY, CDR2 FYNNEI. The DNA of the CDR3 is TGTGCCAGCAGTGAAGCGCGGGTATACCAGTACTTC. Protein sequence: CASSEARVYQYF.

J is TRBJ2-7 and V is TRBV28; tentatively, D is TRBD2 (5 bases). Per germline, CDR1 MDHEN and CDR2 SYDVKM. CDR3 size: 13 residues. Trimming pared 6 bases from V and 3 bases from J, leaving 12 bases between. The CDR3 is CASRRAGNYEQYF. As DNA, the CDR3 is TGTGCCAGCAGGCGGGCGGGTAACTACGAGCAGTACTTC.

This chain uses TRBV7-8 with TRBJ1-5; the match to TRBD1 covers 7 bases. The CDR3 covers 18 residues. Germline trimming cut 6 bases from V and 0 bases from J; bases unmatched to any gene: 14. Looked up from germline, CDR1 is SGHVS and CDR2 is FQNEAQ. The CDR3 DNA reads as TGTGCCAGCAGAATAGGGACAGAGGGTGGTTATAGCAATCAGCCCCAGCATTTT. This sequence encodes CASRIGTEGGYSNQPQHF.

This chain links TRBV28 with TRBJ2-1; a weak D match, TRBD1 (5 bases). Trimming shortened V by 3 bases and J by 6 bases, and 18 bases separated the two germline ends. Germline V gene data show CDR1 as MDHEN and CDR2 as SYDVKM. CDR3 length equals 16 residues. CDR3 bases: TGTGCCAGCAGTTTTTTATTCAGGGCCCAACGCAATGAGCAGTTCTTC. Protein: CASSFLFRAQRNEQFF.

Notes on this clone: The same CDR3 arises from other DNA sequences in this sample as well. The rearrangement uses TRBV18 and TRBJ2-7; 8 nucleotides line up with TRBD1. V dropped 2 bases and J dropped 1; count of bases not matched to a gene: 1. The CDR3 is made up of 14 amino acids. Germline V gene lookup returns CDR1 KGHSH and CDR2 LQKENI. The CDR3 here is CASSPGQGSYEQYF. CDR3 bases: TGTGCCAGCTCACCAGGACAGGGTTCCTACGAGCAGTACTTC.

V usage is TRBV5-4 and J usage is TRBJ2-1, with TRBD2 matching over 10 bases. CDR1 and CDR2 from the germline V gene are SGHNT and YYREEE (reference sequence). J lost 0 bases, V lost 4 bases, and 10 bases had no gene match. The length of the CDR3 is 18 residues. The CDR3 DNA follows: TGTGCCAGCAGCCCGGGGGGTAGCGGGGGGACCTCCTACAATGAGCAGTTCTTC. It yields the protein CASSPGGSGGTSYNEQFF.

The rearrangement uses TRBV29-1 and TRBJ2-1; 8 nucleotides align to TRBD1. Germline CDR1 and CDR2: SQVTM and ANQGSEA. Trimming took 4 bases from V and 4 from J; bases not matched to a gene: 21. The CDR3 loop spans 19 amino acids. As DNA, the CDR3 is TGCAGCGTTGCCTTCCGCGGGACAGGTTCCCCCCTCTCTTACAATGAGCAGTTCTTC. Encoded protein: CSVAFRGTGSPLSYNEQFF.

The V and J genes are TRBV28 and TRBJ1-1; the D is unclear. CDR3 size: 16 residues. V lost 4 bases and J lost 0, with 15 bases in between. Germline V gene data show CDR1 as MDHEN and CDR2 as SYDVKM. Here the CDR3 DNA reads TGTGCCAGCAGTTCCCCTCAGGCCACCATGAACACTGAAGCTTTCTTT. Translating gives CASSSPQATMNTEAFF.

The chain carries TRBV6-6 and TRBJ1-2; no firm D call. This CDR3 region has 16 residues. The germline V gene encodes CDR1 MNHNY and CDR2 SVGAGI (reference sequence). Trimming shortened V by 0 bases and J by 0 bases, and 11 bases separated the two germline ends. CDR3: CASSYSLRRANYGYTF. The DNA for the CDR3 is TGTGCCAGCAGTTACTCATTGCGTCGAGCTAACTATGGCTACACCTTC.

This sequence joins TRBV13 and TRBJ1-1; D ambiguous. Between the trimmed V and J ends, which lost 0 bases and 0 bases, there was a span of 8 bases. This CDR3 is 15 amino acids long. Germline assignment: CDR1 PRHDT and CDR2 FYEKMQ (reference sequence). CDR3 DNA: TGTGCCAGCAGCTTAGGTGCGGGGATGAACACTGAAGCTTTCTTT. This gives the protein CASSLGAGMNTEAFF.